One sample yielded the 17 T cell receptor beta chains listed below, sequenced in a study of blood T cell repertoires in COVID-19. Generated by immunoSEQ multiplex PCR, the TCRdb table keeps only in-frame clones and is missing some. The repertoire consists of approximately 230,000 clones, with roughly 85% occurring once and the leading ten covering roughly 3.1%. What was sequenced was peripheral blood. These TCRs come from a man aged 18 to 35 with active or convalescent COVID-19.

This clone was observed a single time. Other DNA sequences of this sample code for an identical CDR3. This CDR3 is CASSPRQGTDTQYF. The CDR3, as DNA: TGTGCCAGCTCCCCTCGACAGGGCACAGATACGCAGTATTTT. The rearrangement joins TRBV18 to TRBJ2-3; D perhaps matches TRBD1 (6 bases). This CDR3 is 14 amino acids long. The V gene lost 6 bases and the J gene lost 1 base, with 11 bases spanning the gap. Germline CDR1 reads KGHSH; CDR2 reads LQKENI.

The V and J genes are TRBV19 and TRBJ1-2, with 7 bases fitting TRBD1. J gave up 2 bases and V 5 bases, and 11 bases lay outside the gene matches. CDR3 size: 16 residues. The germline V gene encodes CDR1 LNHDA and CDR2 SQIVND (reference sequence). CDR3 in DNA: TGTGCCAGTAGTGCACGGACAGGCGGGGGGAACTATGGCTACACCTTC. Its protein is CASSARTGGGNYGYTF.

The V gene is TRBV12-3 or TRBV12-4, the J gene TRBJ1-3; D is possibly TRBD1 (5 bases). The CDR3 sequence is 12 residues long. Between the trimmed V and J ends, which lost 8 bases and 2 bases, there was a span of 7 bases. CDR3 sequence reads: CASDSTGNTIYF. The CDR3 region has the DNA TGTGCCAGCGACAGTACTGGAAACACCATATATTTT.

The chain combines TRBV3-1 (or the pseudogene TRBV3-2) with TRBJ1-5, with TRBD1 identical over 7 bases. The CDR3 spans 15 residues. CDR1 is LGHDT and CDR2 is YNNKEL in the germline V gene (reference sequence). J lost 3 bases, V lost 1 base, and 3 bases had no gene match. CDR3 loop: CASSQGDRVNQPQHF. DNA of the CDR3: TGTGCCAGCAGCCAAGGAGACAGGGTCAATCAGCCCCAGCATTTT.

This chain links TRBV6-5 with TRBJ2-7, with 7 nucleotides matching TRBD1. V lost 8 bases to trimming and J lost 4 bases; unmatched junction nucleotides: 5. Per germline, CDR1 MNHEY and CDR2 SVGAGI. This CDR3 has 12 residues. CDR3 sequence reads: CASDRAPYEQYF. The CDR3 bases are TGTGCCAGCGACAGGGCACCTTACGAGCAGTACTTC.

As to this clone: This CDR3 is also generated by other DNA sequences in the sample. This sequence joins TRBV5-8 and TRBJ2-2; D not resolved. Germline assignment: CDR1 SGHTS and CDR2 YDEGEE. The V gene lost 4 bases and the J gene lost 0 bases, with 4 bases spanning the gap. CDR3 length: 13 residues. The CDR3 coding sequence is TGTGCCAGCAGCCTAACGAACACCGGGGAGCTGTTTTTT. Amino acid sequence: CASSLTNTGELFF. The variable domain in full, with the rest retrieved from reference TRBV5-8 and TRBJ2-2, is EAGVTQSPTHLIKTRGQQATLRCSPISGHTSVYWYQQALGLGLQFLLWYDEGEERNRGNFPPRFSGRQFPNYSSELNVNALELEDSALYLCASSLTNTGELFFGEGSRLTVL.

The CDR3 sequence is CASSLGSYSYEQYF. The CDR3 DNA reads TGTGCCAGCAGCTTGGGTAGCTATTCCTACGAGCAGTACTTC. V usage is TRBV5-6 and J usage is TRBJ2-7; D is undetermined. V was clipped by 0 bases and J by 1 base, with 8 bases between them. The CDR3 loop spans 14 amino acids. Germline values: CDR1 SGHDT, CDR2 YYEEEE.

The rearrangement joins TRBV9 to TRBJ1-5; D unclear. The CDR3 spans 13 residues. CDR1 and CDR2 from the germline V gene are SGDLS and YYNGEE. V dropped 5 bases and J dropped 3 bases, with 9 bases sitting between them. In DNA form, the CDR3 reads TGTGCCAGCAGTCGGTCCCCCAATCAGCCCCAGCATTTT. This encodes CASSRSPNQPQHF.

The V call is TRBV29-1, the J call TRBJ1-1; TRBD1 might be the D (6 bases). Trimming removed 8 bases from V and 0 bases from J, with 13 bases in between. CDR1 is SQVTM, CDR2 ANQGSEA, per germline. The CDR3 consists of 13 residues. The CDR3 DNA is TGCAGCACGTACAGGGACATGAACACTGAAGCTTTCTTT. It yields the protein CSTYRDMNTEAFF.

The V and J genes are TRBV14 and TRBJ1-5; 10 bases align to TRBD1. Trimming removed 2 bases from V and 1 base from J; junction bases left unmatched: 14. Germline V gives CDR1 SGHDN, CDR2 FVKESK. The CDR3 totals 20 residues. The CDR3 region has the DNA TGTGCCAGCAGCCAAATTTACGGGACAGGGGTTTTTCGAAGCAATCAGCCCCAGCATTTT. It yields the protein CASSQIYGTGVFRSNQPQHF.

The V call is TRBV7-2, the J call TRBJ2-2; 14 nucleotides line up with TRBD2. This CDR3 region has 16 residues. The V and J ends lost 5 bases and 8 bases, in that order; junction bases with no gene match: 7. Germline CDR1 and CDR2: SGHTA and FQGNSA. CDR3 amino acids: CASSLGLAGGVGELFF. The CDR3 DNA sequence: TGTGCCAGCAGCCTAGGACTAGCGGGAGGCGTTGGGGAGCTGTTTTTT.

J is TRBJ1-1 and V is TRBV7-3; 8 nucleotides match TRBD1. This CDR3 contains 16 residues. V lost 5 bases to trimming and J lost 0 bases; unmatched junction nucleotides: 8. CDR1 is SGHTA and CDR2 is FQGTGA in the germline V gene. The chain's CDR3 is CASSPQGGYLNTEAFF. CDR3 nucleotide sequence: TGTGCCAGCAGCCCACAGGGGGGATACTTGAACACTGAAGCTTTCTTT.

This chain uses TRBV7-2 with TRBJ2-1; 9 positions match TRBD2. The V gene end was trimmed by 2 bases and the J gene end by 4 bases; junction bases not matched to a gene: 3. There are 15 residues in the CDR3. The V gene's germline CDR1 is SGHTA and CDR2 FQGNSA. DNA for the CDR3: TGTGCCAGCAGCTTAAATCTAGCGGGGTACAATGAGCAGTTCTTC. Amino acids: CASSLNLAGYNEQFF. The full variable domain, with the rest looked up from reference TRBV7-2 and TRBJ2-1, is GAGVSQSPSNKVTEKGKDVELRCDPISGHTALYWYRQSLGQGLEFLIYFQGNSAPDKSGLPSDRFSAERTGGSVSTLTIQRTQQEDSAVYLCASSLNLAGYNEQFFGPGTRLTVL.

The rearrangement links TRBV7-2 to TRBJ2-4; D might be TRBD1 (6 bases). This CDR3 region has 15 residues. Germline loops: CDR1 SGHTA, CDR2 FQGNSA. V was pared by 1 base and J by 9 bases, with 16 bases between. The CDR3 is CASSLEGQPSAIQYF. CDR3 sequence (DNA): TGTGCCAGCAGCTTAGAGGGACAACCCTCAGCCATTCAGTACTTC. The entire variable domain, with the rest obtained from reference TRBV7-2 and TRBJ2-4, is as follows: GAGVSQSPSNKVTEKGKDVELRCDPISGHTALYWYRQSLGQGLEFLIYFQGNSAPDKSGLPSDRFSAERTGGSVSTLTIQRTQQEDSAVYLCASSLEGQPSAIQYFGAGTRLSVL.

The chain combines TRBV19 with TRBJ1-2; 7 bases are shared with TRBD1. This CDR3 is 16 amino acids long. CDR1 and CDR2 from the germline V gene are LNHDA and SQIVND (reference sequence). J gave up 4 bases and V 3 bases, and 11 bases lay outside the gene matches. The CDR3 reads CASSINWDSRPYGYTF. CDR3 bases: TGTGCCAGTAGTATTAACTGGGACAGCCGGCCCTATGGCTACACCTTC.

This chain joins TRBV13 and TRBJ1-1; D not certain. CDR1 and CDR2 (germline): PRHDT, FYEKMQ (reference sequence). This CDR3 is built from 13 residues. V was pared by 2 bases and J by 3 bases, with 7 bases between. The CDR3 nucleotides are TGTGCCAGCAGCTTACGGGGTCACACTGAAGCTTTCTTT. Amino acid sequence: CASSLRGHTEAFF.

The chain uses TRBV7-9 and TRBJ2-1; D remains ambiguous. The CDR3 spans 13 residues. The germline gives CDR1 SEHNR, CDR2 FQNEAQ (reference sequence). V lost 5 bases and J 10 bases, leaving 15 bases between the germline ends. The CDR3: CASSPRLGLEQFF. The CDR3 DNA reads TGTGCCAGCAGCCCCAGACTTGGTTTAGAGCAGTTCTTC.